This TCR beta chain appears in the sequencing data of a study of beta chain features in type 1 diabetes. V was cut by 1 base and J by 7 bases, with 5 bases left in between. The CDR3 sequence is 12 residues long. CDR1 is SGHTA and CDR2 is FQGTGA in the germline V gene. The whole isolated RNA underwent reverse transcription, so sequencing captured expressed TCRB transcripts. Some clones are missing from TCRdb's copy, which holds only in-frame ones; the method was immunoSEQ multiplex PCR. Of hundreds of thousands of clones in the sample, approximately 30% were seen once. The genes are TRBV7-3 and TRBJ2-1; D not certain. The material sequenced was naive CD4+ T cells from blood. This sequence originates from a man aged 18 to 30 in good health. The CDR3: CASSLNGNEQFF. As DNA, the CDR3 is TGTGCCAGCAGCTTAAACGGTAATGAGCAGTTCTTC.